This T cell receptor beta chain came from a study of immune characterization of retroperitoneal liposarcoma. Sample share makes this clonotype large. Each CDR3 protein is one row after TCRdb ran MiXCR on the PCR reads. The repertoire holds almost 2,500 distinct CDR3 sequences, 40% to 45% seen once, with approximately 40% in the top ten. The receptor was derived from a male donor with retroperitoneal liposarcoma. Sequencing input: tumor tissue.

CDR3 DNA sequence: TGTGCCAGCAGTGAAGCAACAGGGGGGCAGCCCCAGCATTTT. It translates to CASSEATGGQPQHF. The V and J genes are TRBV6-1 and TRBJ1-5, with 8 bases identical to TRBD1. The CDR3 runs 14 residues. The trim removed 0 bases at V and 7 bases at J, leaving 2 bases unmatched. The V gene's germline CDR1 is MNHNS and CDR2 SASEGT.